The rows below give T cell receptor beta chains drawn from one sample of a study of regulatory T cells in long-lasting Graves disease. TCRdb passed the multiplex PCR reads through MiXCR, listing each CDR3 protein once. Altogether fewer than 650,000 distinct CDR3 sequences are present, less than 20% being singletons, with the ten largest covering 15% to 20%. The sample also formed part of further work on T cells in Graves' hyperthyroidism and ophthalmopathy.

The sample here was peripheral blood mononuclear cells (PBMCs), taken at new diagnosis, from a patient treated with antithyroid drugs. Receptor source: a woman in her twenties or thirties with Graves disease. Both conserved end residues are part of each CDR3. The D gene is left open where the match is weak. Some rows mark clone size as missing; the rest say once, few, many or name a class of expanded clone.

J: TRBJ2-1; length: 20; size: .; D: .; V: TRBV6-1; CDR3: CASWSGPALAEGGIWGEQFF; DNA: TGTGCCAGCTGGTCGGGGCCAGCCTTAGCTGAGGGAGGAATTTGGGGTGAGCAGTTCTTC
J: TRBJ1-1; length: 15; size: medium-sized; D: TRBD1; V: TRBV27; CDR3: CASTKRQGMNTEAFF; DNA: TGTGCCAGCACAAAAAGACAGGGGATGAACACTGAAGCTTTCTTT
J: TRBJ2-7; length: 14; size: .; D: TRBD2; V: TRBV30; CDR3: CVFAGGETSYEQYF; DNA: TGTGTTTTCGCGGGAGGGGAGACCTCCTACGAGCAGTACTTC
J: TRBJ1-1; length: 13; size: many; D: .; V: TRBV7-3; CDR3: CASSLGERGEAFF; DNA: TGTGCCAGCAGCTTGGGGGAACGCGGTGAAGCTTTCTTT
J: TRBJ2-7; length: 15; size: many; D: TRBD2; V: TRBV28; CDR3: CASTSLASGNYEQYF; DNA: TGTGCCAGCACCTCCCTAGCAAGCGGGAACTACGAGCAGTACTTC
J: TRBJ2-5; length: 14; size: many; D: .; V: TRBV20-1; CDR3: CSAPPGWSQETQYF; DNA: TGCAGTGCTCCCCCGGGCTGGTCCCAAGAGACCCAGTACTTC
J: TRBJ2-2; length: 12; size: many; D: .; V: TRBV11-2; CDR3: CASSLVAGELFF; DNA: TGTGCCAGCAGCTTAGTGGCCGGGGAGCTGTTTTTT
J: TRBJ1-1; length: 13; size: few; D: .; V: TRBV6-1; CDR3: CASSESANTEAFF; DNA: TGTGCCAGCAGTGAATCAGCAAACACTGAAGCTTTCTTT
J: TRBJ2-1; length: 17; size: few; D: .; V: TRBV3-1; CDR3: CASSQGLGPLGGVEQFF; DNA: TGTGCCAGCAGCCAAGGATTAGGTCCCCTAGGGGGAGTCGAGCAGTTCTTC
J: TRBJ1-4; length: 19; size: .; D: TRBD1; V: TRBV29-1; CDR3: CSVEENDRGSLWHNEKLFF; DNA: TGCAGCGTTGAGGAGAATGACAGGGGGTCCCTTTGGCACAATGAAAAACTGTTTTTT
J: TRBJ2-6; length: 17; size: .; D: .; V: TRBV7-9; CDR3: CASSFPSDLFGANVLTF; DNA: TGTGCCAGCAGCTTCCCTTCGGACCTATTTGGGGCCAACGTCCTGACTTTC
J: TRBJ1-3; length: 14; size: many; D: .; V: TRBV28; CDR3: CASSAIRRGNTIYF; DNA: TGTGCCAGCAGTGCGATACGCAGGGGAAACACCATATATTTT
J: TRBJ2-1; length: 12; size: few; D: .; V: TRBV29-1; CDR3: CSAEWTYNEQFF; DNA: TGCAGCGCCGAATGGACCTACAATGAGCAGTTCTTC
J: TRBJ2-5; length: 17; size: many; D: TRBD1; V: TRBV13; CDR3: CASSLGYRTGGWETQYF; DNA: TGTGCCAGCAGCTTAGGGTATCGGACAGGGGGCTGGGAGACCCAGTACTTC
J: TRBJ1-5; length: 14; size: .; D: .; V: TRBV4-1; CDR3: CASSQYDKNQPQHF; DNA: TGCGCCAGCAGCCAATACGACAAAAATCAGCCCCAGCATTTT
J: TRBJ2-3; length: 18; size: many; D: .; V: TRBV5-1; CDR3: CASSLFSGGTKLADTQYF; DNA: TGCGCCAGCAGCTTATTTTCAGGCGGGACAAAACTCGCGGATACGCAGTATTTT
J: TRBJ1-2; length: 15; size: many; D: .; V: TRBV6-2/TRBV6-3; CDR3: CASSYRGFSAYGYTF; DNA: TGTGCCAGCAGTTACCGGGGGTTTTCAGCCTATGGCTACACCTTC
J: TRBJ1-2; length: 12; size: many; D: .; V: TRBV24-1; CDR3: CATSDPGRGYTF; DNA: TGTGCCACCAGTGACCCAGGGAGGGGCTACACCTTC
J: TRBJ2-7; length: 16; size: many; D: .; V: TRBV12-3/TRBV12-4; CDR3: CASSPLTGPGRYEQYF; DNA: TGTGCCAGCAGTCCCCTCACAGGGCCCGGACGGTACGAGCAGTACTTC
J: TRBJ1-5; length: 17; size: few; D: .; V: TRBV5-5; CDR3: CASSLVGSAYSNQPQHF; DNA: TGTGCCAGCAGCTTGGTAGGCAGCGCCTATAGCAATCAGCCCCAGCATTTT
J: TRBJ2-7; length: 13; size: many; D: .; V: TRBV28; CDR3: CASSFSLAYEQYF; DNA: TGTGCCAGCAGTTTCTCCCTTGCTTACGAGCAGTACTTC
J: TRBJ1-2; length: 13; size: .; D: .; V: TRBV30; CDR3: CAWSVGQLYGYTF; DNA: TGTGCCTGGAGTGTCGGACAGCTCTATGGCTACACCTTC
J: TRBJ1-4; length: 13; size: many; D: TRBD1; V: TRBV28; CDR3: CASREGANEKLFF; DNA: TGTGCCAGCAGGGAGGGGGCGAATGAAAAACTGTTTTTT
J: TRBJ2-5; length: 15; size: .; D: TRBD1; V: TRBV24-1; CDR3: CATSGFGGQQETQYF; DNA: TGTGCCACCAGTGGATTTGGGGGACAGCAAGAGACCCAGTACTTC
J: TRBJ2-1; length: 15; size: .; D: .; V: TRBV19; CDR3: CASSIDLWERDEQFF; DNA: TGTGCCAGTAGTATAGATTTGTGGGAGCGGGATGAGCAGTTCTTC
J: TRBJ2-3; length: 15; size: .; D: TRBD2; V: TRBV20-1; CDR3: CSARGLAGAPDTQYF; DNA: TGCAGTGCTAGAGGGCTAGCGGGAGCCCCAGATACGCAGTATTTT
J: TRBJ2-4; length: 13; size: few; D: TRBD2; V: TRBV3-1; CDR3: CASSRLAEGIQYF; DNA: TGTGCCAGCAGCCGACTAGCGGAGGGGATTCAGTACTTC
J: TRBJ1-5; length: 14; size: .; D: .; V: TRBV20-1; CDR3: CSAIQGTANQPQHF; DNA: TGCAGTGCAATCCAAGGAACAGCCAATCAGCCCCAGCATTTT
J: TRBJ1-1; length: 15; size: .; D: TRBD1; V: TRBV7-2; CDR3: CASSQQTGGITEAFF; DNA: TGTGCCAGCAGCCAACAGACAGGGGGCATCACTGAAGCTTTCTTT
J: TRBJ2-5; length: 16; size: many; D: TRBD2; V: TRBV2; CDR3: CASSETVAGVGETQYF; DNA: TGTGCCAGCAGTGAAACGGTAGCGGGAGTGGGAGAGACCCAGTACTTC
J: TRBJ2-7; length: 11; size: many; D: .; V: TRBV28; CDR3: CAVVTTYEQYF; DNA: TGTGCCGTGGTCACAACCTACGAGCAGTACTTC
J: TRBJ2-3; length: 14; size: .; D: TRBD1; V: TRBV30; CDR3: CAWSEGQATDTQYF; DNA: TGTGCCTGGAGTGAGGGACAGGCCACAGATACGCAGTATTTT
J: TRBJ1-5; length: 14; size: .; D: .; V: TRBV28; CDR3: CASREVDSNQPQHF; DNA: TGTGCCAGCAGGGAGGTTGATAGCAATCAGCCCCAGCATTTT
J: TRBJ2-7; length: 16; size: many; D: TRBD1; V: TRBV7-9; CDR3: CASSFWTGQVKGEQYF; DNA: TGTGCCAGCAGCTTCTGGACAGGGCAGGTTAAAGGCGAGCAGTACTTC
J: TRBJ2-1; length: 18; size: .; D: TRBD2; V: TRBV20-1; CDR3: CSARLGERSGRAYDEQFF; DNA: TGCAGTGCTAGACTGGGGGAGAGGAGCGGGAGGGCCTATGATGAGCAGTTCTTC
J: TRBJ1-1; length: 15; size: many; D: TRBD1; V: TRBV6-1; CDR3: CASNGAGGMSTEAFF; DNA: TGTGCCAGCAACGGGGCAGGGGGGATGAGCACTGAAGCTTTCTTT
J: TRBJ1-5; length: 14; size: .; D: .; V: TRBV20-1; CDR3: CSAKSMRGEGPQHF; DNA: TGCAGTGCCAAATCGATGCGGGGAGAGGGGCCCCAGCATTTT
J: TRBJ2-7; length: 14; size: many; D: .; V: TRBV28; CDR3: CASCLAGDDYEQYF; DNA: TGTGCCAGCTGCCTGGCCGGAGACGACTACGAGCAGTACTTC
J: TRBJ2-2; length: 16; size: many; D: TRBD2; V: TRBV7-9; CDR3: CASSPSGTANTGELFF; DNA: TGTGCCAGTTCTCCTAGCGGGACTGCGAACACCGGGGAGCTGTTTTTT
J: TRBJ1-2; length: 11; size: .; D: .; V: TRBV28; CDR3: CASSFLHGYTF; DNA: TGTGCCAGCAGTTTCTTGCATGGCTACACCTTC
J: TRBJ2-6; length: 18; size: few; D: TRBD2; V: TRBV7-2; CDR3: CASSPSGGGLAGANVLTF; DNA: TGTGCCAGCAGCCCGAGCGGGGGAGGTCTAGCTGGGGCCAACGTCCTGACTTTC
J: TRBJ2-7; length: 13; size: .; D: .; V: TRBV30; CDR3: CACATGNRYEQYF; DNA: TGTGCCTGCGCTACAGGGAATCGCTACGAGCAGTACTTC